The clone carrying this T cell receptor (beta chain) was counted many times. Its antigen is not identified. With 4 bases removed from V and 2 bases from J, the gap between germline ends came to 7 bases. The CDR3 consists of 13 residues. Combining a sample-barcoded 5' primer with a J-beta primer mix, a second PCR ran for 7 to 11 cycles. TCRdb recomputed calls from the 5' RACE reads with MiXCR, one row per CDR3 protein. The table lists about 380,000 distinct CDR3 sequences, about 52% of them singletons, with 51% in the top ten. This specimen belongs to a study of blood T cells in healthy people across ages. Regarding the study as a whole: Nothing was known about donor CMV status, and this possibly confounded expanded clonotype changes. Diversity of TCR beta per million T cells declined in a roughly linear way with age.

It was about 10 milliliters of peripheral blood that were drawn from each donor. RNA extraction gave at least 6 micrograms of total RNA per sample. V and J are TRBV12-3 or TRBV12-4 and TRBJ2-3; D unclear. This TCR came from a man aged 55 to 69 in good health. The sequenced sample consisted of blood. CDR3 amino acids: CASSSLYTDTQYF. DNA of the CDR3: TGTGCCAGCAGTTCCCTTTACACAGATACGCAGTATTTT.